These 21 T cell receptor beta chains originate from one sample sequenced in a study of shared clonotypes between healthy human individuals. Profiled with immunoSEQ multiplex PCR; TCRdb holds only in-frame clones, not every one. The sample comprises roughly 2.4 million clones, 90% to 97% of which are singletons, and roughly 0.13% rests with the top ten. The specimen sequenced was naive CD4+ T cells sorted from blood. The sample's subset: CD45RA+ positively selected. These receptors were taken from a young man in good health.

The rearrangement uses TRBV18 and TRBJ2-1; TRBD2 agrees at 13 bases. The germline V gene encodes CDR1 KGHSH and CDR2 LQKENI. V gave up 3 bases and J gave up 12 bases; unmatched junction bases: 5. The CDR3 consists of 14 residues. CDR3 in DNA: TGTGCCAGCTCACCGGGGACTAGCGGGGCAGGGCAGTTCTTC. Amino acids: CASSPGTSGAGQFF.

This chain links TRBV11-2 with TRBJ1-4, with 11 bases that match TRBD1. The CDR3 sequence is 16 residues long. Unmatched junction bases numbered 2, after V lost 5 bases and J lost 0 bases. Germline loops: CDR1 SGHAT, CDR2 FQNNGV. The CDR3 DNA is TGTGCCAGCAGCCAGGACAGGGGGCCAACTAATGAAAAACTGTTTTTT. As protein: CASSQDRGPTNEKLFF.

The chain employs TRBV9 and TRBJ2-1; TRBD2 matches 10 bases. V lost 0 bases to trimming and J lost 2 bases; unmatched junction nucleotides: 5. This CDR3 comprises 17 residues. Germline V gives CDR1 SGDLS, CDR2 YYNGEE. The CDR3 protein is CASSVATLAGAYNEQFF. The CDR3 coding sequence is TGTGCCAGCAGCGTAGCTACTCTAGCGGGAGCCTACAATGAGCAGTTCTTC. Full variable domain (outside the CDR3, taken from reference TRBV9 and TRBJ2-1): DSGVTQTPKHLITATGQRVTLRCSPRSGDLSVYWYQQSLDQGLQFLIQYYNGEERAKGNILERFSAQQFPDLHSELNLSSLELGDSALYFCASSVATLAGAYNEQFFGPGTRLTVL.

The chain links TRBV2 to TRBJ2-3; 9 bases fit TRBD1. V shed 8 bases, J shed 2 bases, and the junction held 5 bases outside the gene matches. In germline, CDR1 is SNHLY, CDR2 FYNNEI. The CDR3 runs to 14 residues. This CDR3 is CASGGTGFTDTQYF. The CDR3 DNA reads TGTGCCAGCGGGGGGACAGGGTTCACAGATACGCAGTATTTT.

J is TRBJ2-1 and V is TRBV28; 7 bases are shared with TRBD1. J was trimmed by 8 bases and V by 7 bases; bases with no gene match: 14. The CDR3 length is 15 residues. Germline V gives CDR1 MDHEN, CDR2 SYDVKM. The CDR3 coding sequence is TGTGCCAGCACCAAGCAGGGGGAAATCAACGATGAGCAGTTCTTC. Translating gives CASTKQGEINDEQFF.

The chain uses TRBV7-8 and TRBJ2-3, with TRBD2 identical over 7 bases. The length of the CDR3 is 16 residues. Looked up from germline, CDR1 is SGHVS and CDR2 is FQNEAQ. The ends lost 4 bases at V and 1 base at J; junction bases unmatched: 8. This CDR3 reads CASSSPFREGTDTQYF. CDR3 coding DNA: TGTGCCAGCAGCTCCCCTTTTCGGGAGGGCACAGATACGCAGTATTTT. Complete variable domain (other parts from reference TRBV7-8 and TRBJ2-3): GAGVSQSPRYKVAKRGQDVALRCDPISGHVSLFWYQQALGQGPEFLTYFQNEAQLDKSGLPSDRFFAERPEGSVSTLKIQRTQQEDSAVYLCASSSPFREGTDTQYFGPGTRLTVL.

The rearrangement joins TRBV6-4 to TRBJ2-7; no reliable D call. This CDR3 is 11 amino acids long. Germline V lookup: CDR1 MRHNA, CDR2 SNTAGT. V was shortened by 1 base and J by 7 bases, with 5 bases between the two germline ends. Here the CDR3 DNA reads TGTGCCAGCAGTGACTTTTCTGAGCAGTACTTC. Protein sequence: CASSDFSEQYF.

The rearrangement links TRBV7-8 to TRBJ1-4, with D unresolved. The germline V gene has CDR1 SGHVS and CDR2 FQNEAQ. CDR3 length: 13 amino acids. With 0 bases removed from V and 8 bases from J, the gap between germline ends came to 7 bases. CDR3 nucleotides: TGTGCCAGCAGCTTAGCGCTAGTGGAAAAACTGTTTTTT. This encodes CASSLALVEKLFF.

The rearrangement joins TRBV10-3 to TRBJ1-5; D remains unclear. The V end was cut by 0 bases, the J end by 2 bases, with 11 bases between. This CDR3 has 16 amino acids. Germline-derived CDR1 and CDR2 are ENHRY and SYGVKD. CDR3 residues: CAISESARGGNQPQHF. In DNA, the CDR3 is TGTGCCATCAGTGAGTCGGCCCGTGGGGGCAATCAGCCCCAGCATTTT.

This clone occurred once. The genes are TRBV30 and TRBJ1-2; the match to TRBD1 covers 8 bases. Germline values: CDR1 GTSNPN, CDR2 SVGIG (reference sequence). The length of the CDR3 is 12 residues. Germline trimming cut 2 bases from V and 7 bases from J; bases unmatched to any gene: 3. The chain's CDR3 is CAWSQGASGYTF. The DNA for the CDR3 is TGTGCCTGGAGTCAGGGGGCAAGTGGCTACACCTTC.

CDR3 DNA sequence: TGTGCCAGCAGCCCCTGGGATGGTCGTACTTCAACGAATCAGCCCCAGCATTTT. Its protein product is CASSPWDGRTSTNQPQHF. This chain connects TRBV7-2 to TRBJ1-5; D gene ambiguous. V gave up 5 bases and J gave up 4 bases, with 24 bases separating them. Per the germline V gene, CDR1 is SGHTA and CDR2 is FQGNSA. The CDR3 loop spans 18 amino acids.

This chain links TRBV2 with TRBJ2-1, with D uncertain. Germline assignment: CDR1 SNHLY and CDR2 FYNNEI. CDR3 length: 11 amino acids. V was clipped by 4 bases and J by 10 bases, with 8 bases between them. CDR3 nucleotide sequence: TGTGCCAGCAGTGGGCAGATAGAGCAGTTCTTC. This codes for CASSGQIEQFF.

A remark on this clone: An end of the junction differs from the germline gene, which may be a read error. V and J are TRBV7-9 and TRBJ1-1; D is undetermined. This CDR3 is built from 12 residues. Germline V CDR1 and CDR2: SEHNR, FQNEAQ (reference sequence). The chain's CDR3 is CASSLGPAGAFF. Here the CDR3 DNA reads TGTGCCAGCAGTTTAGGGCCGGCCGGGGCTTTCTTT.

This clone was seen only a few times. CDR3 loop: CAIREDRTSPLHF. The CDR3 bases are TGTGCCATCCGGGAGGACAGGACATCACCCCTCCACTTT. The chain couples TRBV10-3 to TRBJ1-6; 7 nucleotides match TRBD1. With 8 bases clipped from V and 10 bases from J, the junction kept 8 bases outside the gene matches. The CDR3 has 13 residues. From germline, CDR1 is ENHRY and CDR2 SYGVKD.

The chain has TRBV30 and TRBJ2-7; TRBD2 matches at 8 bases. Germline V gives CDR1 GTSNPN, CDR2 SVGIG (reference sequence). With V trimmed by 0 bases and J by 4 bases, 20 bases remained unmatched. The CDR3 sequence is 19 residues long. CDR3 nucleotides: TGTGCCTGGAGTGTTGAGGGAAAAGCGGGAGCGGATGGAAGTTACGAGCAGTACTTC. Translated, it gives CAWSVEGKAGADGSYEQYF.

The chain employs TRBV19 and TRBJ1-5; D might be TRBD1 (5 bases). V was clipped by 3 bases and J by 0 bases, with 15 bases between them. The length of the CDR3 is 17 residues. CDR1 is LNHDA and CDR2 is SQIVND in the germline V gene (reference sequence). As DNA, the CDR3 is TGTGCCAGTAGTATGAAATCTGGGGGAAATAGCAATCAGCCCCAGCATTTT. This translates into CASSMKSGGNSNQPQHF. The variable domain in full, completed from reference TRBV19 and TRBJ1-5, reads DGGITQSPKYLFRKEGQNVTLSCEQNLNHDAMYWYRQDPGQGLRLIYYSQIVNDFQKGDIAEGYSVSREKKESFPLTVTSAQKNPTAFYLCASSMKSGGNSNQPQHFGDGTRLSIL.

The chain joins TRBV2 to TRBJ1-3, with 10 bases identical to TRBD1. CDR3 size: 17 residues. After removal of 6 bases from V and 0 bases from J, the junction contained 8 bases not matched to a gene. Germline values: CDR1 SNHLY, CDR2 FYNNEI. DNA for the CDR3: TGTGCCAGCAGGGCCGGGACAGGGGAATACTCTGGAAACACCATATATTTT. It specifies CASRAGTGEYSGNTIYF.

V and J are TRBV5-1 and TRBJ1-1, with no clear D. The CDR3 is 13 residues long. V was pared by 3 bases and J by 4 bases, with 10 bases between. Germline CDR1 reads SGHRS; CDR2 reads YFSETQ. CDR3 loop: CASSSAPFTEAFF. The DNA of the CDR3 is TGCGCCAGCAGCTCCGCTCCGTTCACTGAAGCTTTCTTT.

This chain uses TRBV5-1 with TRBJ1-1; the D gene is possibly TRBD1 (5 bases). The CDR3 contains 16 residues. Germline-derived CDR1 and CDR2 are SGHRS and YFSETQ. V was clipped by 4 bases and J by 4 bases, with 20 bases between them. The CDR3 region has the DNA TGCGCCAGCAGCCGACCGCTGGGAGGGGAGGCCACTGAAGCTTTCTTT. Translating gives CASSRPLGGEATEAFF.

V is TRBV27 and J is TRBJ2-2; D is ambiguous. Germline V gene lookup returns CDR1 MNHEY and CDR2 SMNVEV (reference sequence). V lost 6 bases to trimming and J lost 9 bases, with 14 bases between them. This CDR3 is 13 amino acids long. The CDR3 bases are TGTGCCAGCAGCGAACACATTCCGTGGGAGCTGTTTTTT. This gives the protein CASSEHIPWELFF.

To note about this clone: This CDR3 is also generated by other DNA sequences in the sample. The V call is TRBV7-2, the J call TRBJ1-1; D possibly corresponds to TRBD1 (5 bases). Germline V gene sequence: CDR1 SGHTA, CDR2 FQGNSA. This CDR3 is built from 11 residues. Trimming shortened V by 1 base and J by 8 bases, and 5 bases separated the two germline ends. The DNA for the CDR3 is TGTGCCAGCAGCTTAGGGACAGAAGCTTTCTTT. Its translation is CASSLGTEAFF.